The next 11 T cell receptor beta chains were all read from a single sample in a study of graft-versus-host responses after intestinal transplantation. These receptors' targets are unknown. Measured with immunoSEQ multiplex PCR; TCRdb has only the in-frame clones, and not every one. The repertoire has under 150,000 clones, more than 80% of them found once; the top ten carry roughly 0.17%. The specimen was unstimulated CD4+ T cells sorted from spleen or lymph node cells, collected before intestinal transplant. These receptor sequences come from a human donor who received an intestinal transplant.

The chain links TRBV30 to TRBJ2-5; TRBD1 is a possible D gene (6 bases). Trimming cost V 0 bases and J 2 bases, with 7 bases left between them. CDR1 is GTSNPN and CDR2 is SVGIG in the germline V gene (reference sequence). The CDR3 contains 13 residues. CDR3 nucleotide sequence: TGTGCCTGGAGTGTACAGGGTCAAGAGACCCAGTACTTC. This translates into CAWSVQGQETQYF.

The chain employs TRBV27 and TRBJ2-1; 7 bases are a match to TRBD1. Germline loops: CDR1 MNHEY, CDR2 SMNVEV (reference sequence). With V trimmed by 2 bases and J by 10 bases, 17 bases remained unmatched. The CDR3 runs 17 residues. CDR3 loop: CASSLGVVGGASLEQFF. CDR3 DNA sequence: TGTGCCAGCAGTTTAGGGGTCGTAGGGGGCGCTTCCCTCGAGCAGTTCTTC.

V and J are TRBV14 and TRBJ1-2; no firm D call. V gave up 1 base and J gave up 4 bases, with 1 base separating them. There are 11 residues in the CDR3. Germline-derived CDR1 and CDR2 are SGHDN and FVKESK. CDR3 protein: CASSQGYGYTF. The DNA for the CDR3 is TGTGCCAGCAGCCAAGGCTATGGCTACACCTTC.

This chain joins TRBV10-3 and TRBJ2-7; weak D call: TRBD2 (6 bases). Germline CDR1 is ENHRY and CDR2 is SYGVKD. Trimming pared 6 bases from V and 3 bases from J, leaving 12 bases between. The CDR3 runs to 13 residues. The CDR3: CAIRSGVDYEQYF. DNA of the CDR3: TGTGCCATCAGGTCGGGGGTCGACTACGAGCAGTACTTC.

This chain connects TRBV18 to TRBJ1-1; D is undetermined. Germline CDR1 and CDR2: KGHSH and LQKENI. This CDR3 contains 14 residues. Trimming removed 2 bases at V and 8 bases at J, with 15 bases between. CDR3 sequence: CASSPGRLTEEAFF. CDR3 DNA sequence: TGTGCCAGCTCACCAGGCCGACTAACGGAGGAAGCTTTCTTT. Supplemented by reference TRBV18 and TRBJ1-1, the full variable domain reads NAGVMQNPRHLVRRRGQEARLRCSPMKGHSHVYWYRQLPEEGLKFMVYLQKENIIDESGMPKERFSAEFPKEGPSILRIQQVVRGDSAAYFCASSPGRLTEEAFFGQGTRLTVV.

The chain recombines TRBV5-5 with TRBJ2-3; no clear D gene. Between the trimmed V and J ends, which lost 4 bases and 6 bases, there was a span of 18 bases. The germline V gene encodes CDR1 SGHKS and CDR2 YYEKEE (reference sequence). The CDR3 has 15 residues. CDR3 amino acids: CASSPLQSLGDTQYF. In DNA form, the CDR3 reads TGTGCCAGCAGCCCCCTCCAGTCCCTTGGGGATACGCAGTATTTT.

The chain links TRBV21-1 to TRBJ1-2; the table gives TRBD1 as D, unverified against the DNA. TRBV21-1 is labeled a pseudogene. The CDR3 is 22 amino acids. CDR3 in DNA: TGTGCCAGCAGCATACAAAGAGCGAAACGGGGGACAGGAGACCGAGCTAACTATGGCTACACCTTC. Protein product: CASSIQRAKRGTGDRANYGYTF.

The chain employs TRBV2 and TRBJ1-2, with D maybe TRBD1 (5 bases). Germline lookup yields CDR1 SNHLY and CDR2 FYNNEI. The length of the CDR3 is 11 residues. Trimming cost V 1 base and J 9 bases, with 6 bases left between them. The CDR3 bases are TGTGCCAGCAGTGAAGAGGGGAGCTACACCTTC. Translated: CASSEEGSYTF.

This chain uses TRBV5-4 with TRBJ2-5; D may be TRBD1 (7 bases). Gene TRBJ2-7 matches the end of the DNA better, so the J call may be wrong. Germline V gene data show CDR1 as SGHNT and CDR2 as YYREEE (reference sequence). This CDR3 spans 16 amino acids. For the CDR3, the DNA is TGTGCCAGCAGCGTGGGCGGGACAGCACGAACCTACGAGCAGTACTTC. Translating it yields CASSVGGTARTYEQYF.

The chain employs TRBV19 and TRBJ2-5; D tentatively reads TRBD1 or TRBD2 (5 bases each). V lost 10 bases to trimming and J lost 5 bases, with 17 bases between them. The germline V gene encodes CDR1 LNHDA and CDR2 SQIVND (reference sequence). This CDR3 spans 13 amino acids. CDR3 region: CATSGPERETQYF. The CDR3 DNA reads TGTGCCACCTCGGGGCCCGAAAGGGAGACCCAGTACTTC.

The gene calls are TRBV6-5 and TRBJ1-2, with 10 bases that match TRBD1. Germline lookup yields CDR1 MNHEY and CDR2 SVGAGI. This CDR3 has 13 amino acids. Germline trimming cut 6 bases from V and 6 bases from J; bases unmatched to any gene: 4. CDR3 nucleotide sequence: TGTGCCAGCAGGTGGACAGGGGGAGATGGCTACACCTTC. Its translation is CASRWTGGDGYTF.